This entry is about one T cell receptor beta chain. What this receptor recognizes is not known. It has no much larger one-base neighbor in the sample; base qualities were not kept. Library method: the immunoSEQ multiplex PCR assay. For TCR sequencing, RNA was extracted from every sample and reverse transcribed into cDNA to serve as template. First-strand cDNA was synthesized with SuperScript III using a 2:1 mix of oligo-dT and random hexamers. A synthetic immune receptor repertoire was used to measure amplification bias, and any remaining bias was corrected computationally. The source study handled its data this way. After raw reads were preprocessed to remove errors, the CDR3 was defined following IMGT conventions as running from the conserved cysteine to phenylalanine. Clonality was computed by normalizing Shannon entropy by log2 of the number of productive unique TCRs and subtracting the result from 1. Whether each scalp clone was CD4 or CD8 was inferred by checking scalp TCRbeta sequences against the CD4 and CD8 repertoires from sorted blood. This is the immuneACCESS table as TCRdb keeps it, with only in-frame sequences that have V and J called. A part of the clones is gone; compared with another copy, unresolved V genes explain less than half, and the rest is unexplained. V, J and clone size are taken as reported in that table, and D and trimming were inferred from the DNA itself. The sample table contains around 210,000 clones; only one count was recorded for around 65% of them. The top ten clones comprise 4% to 4.5% of the sample.

The label giving this sample's time point can be read as: more than 3 weeks on oral tofacitinib. Taken with the paper, the label for treatment or condition translates to: oral pan-JAK inhibitor, 5-10 mg twice daily. From alopecia areata patients, peripheral blood was collected along with lesional scalp punch biopsies. PBMCs were isolated by density centrifugation and stained for CD3, CD4 and CD8, and CD4+ and CD8+ T cells were sorted on a FACSAria. This sample stems from a study of CD8+ T cells in alopecia areata (dated by TCRdb to 2017 to 2018). About the investigation overall: The treated patients took part in an open-label pilot trial in which moderate-to-severe alopecia areata was treated with oral tofacitinib at 5 to 10 mg twice daily. Human TCRbeta sequencing covered scalp tissue and sorted CD4+ and CD8+ peripheral blood T cells from patchy and totalis/universalis alopecia areata patients and healthy controls. Scalp clonality was compared among normal scalp (n=4), patchy alopecia areata scalp (n=8), and alopecia totalis/universalis scalp (n=8). Disease severity in treated patients was measured with the SALT score, which quantifies the percentage of affected scalp surface area. The RNA source kit depended on sample type: the PAXgene miRNA kit for fixed scalp, the miRNeasy kit for PBMCs, and the RNeasy kit for mouse skin. Tofacitinib-treated patients had biopsies at baseline and at 4 and 24 weeks of treatment, with a later scalp biopsy in several patients. Patients received tofacitinib for 6 to 18 months and were then followed off drug for 6 months to check for delayed response and recurrence. To study T cell clonal expansion in alopecia areata, the researchers applied high-throughput TCRbeta sequencing to both the C3H/HeJ mouse model and human patients. TCRbeta CDR3 regions were amplified by immunoSEQ multiplex PCR using 35 Vbeta forward and 13 Jbeta reverse primers.

The CDR3 has 13 amino acids, counting the end cysteine and phenylalanine. Only the CDR3 DNA is retained, 39 bases long and in frame from the first base. The germline V gene (reference sequence) gives CDR1 as GTSNPN and CDR2 as SVGIG. Relative to germline, V is 0 bases shorter and J is 8 bases shorter, with 13 bases between their ends. The paper as a whole reports these results and caveats: Compared with normal scalp, lesional scalp, particularly in alopecia totalis/universalis, had higher clonality and more expanded CD8+ clones, which suggests antigenic drive. Resident alphabeta T cells in normal human skin are also sequenced, complicating scalp TCR repertoire analysis, unlike mouse skin dominated by gammadelta T cells. Many expanded lesional clones persisted in scalp and blood during tofacitinib treatment, which may partly explain relapse after stopping treatment. Scalp clonality and the number of expanded CD8+ clones among the top 100 scalp clones were significantly decreased by tofacitinib. Because the treated cohort was small and had just a single nonresponder, larger studies are needed to establish links between baseline CD8+ expansion and response. Compared with mice, TCR sequences shared between patients were less clear, possibly partly because of HLA diversity across the patient population.

The TCR sequence derives from a human donor with alopecia areata. Here the chain combines TRBV30 and TRBJ1-2; matching of 6 bases hints at TRBD1 as the D gene. The sample here was CD4+ T cells sorted from blood, taken at week 4, from a patient treated with tofacitinib. The CDR3 protein is CAWSVSDSGGYTF. DNA sequence: TGTGCCTGGAGTGTATCGGACAGTGGGGGCTACACCTTC.